This T cell receptor (beta chain) appears in the sequencing data of a study of T-cell reconstitution after alpha-beta-depleted transplantation in children. This sample's TCRbeta library carried unique molecular identifier barcodes. TCRdb reprocessed the PCR reads with MiXCR, giving one entry per CDR3 protein. This sample carries about 610,000 distinct CDR3 sequences, roughly a tenth of them seen once, and the ten largest clones take 3.5% to 5%. The CDR3 totals 15 residues. V was trimmed by 4 bases and J by 1 base, leaving 12 bases between them. V gene TRBV12-3 or TRBV12-4 combines with J gene TRBJ2-3, with D hard to call. This clonotype originated in a human donor who donated a stem cell graft to a child with acute myeloid leukemia. Sequencing used PBMCs from the stem cell graft donor, obtained from the stem cell graft. CDR3: CASSSSPGRTDTQYF. In DNA, the CDR3 is TGTGCCAGCAGTTCCTCCCCCGGCCGCACAGATACGCAGTATTTT.